Listed below are T cell receptor beta chains from one sample, sequenced in a study of OX40 agonist ivuxolimab in advanced cancers. Only in-frame clones appear in the TCRdb table, and some are missing; sequencing was by immunoSEQ multiplex PCR. The repertoire consists of tens of thousands of clones, with roughly nine tenths occurring once and the leading ten covering more than 25%. The sample was CD4+ or CD8+ T cells sorted from blood, taken in a trial of the OX40 agonist ivuxolimab. The source is an adult with an advanced solid tumor such as melanoma, head and neck, liver or kidney cancer. CDR3s include the opening cysteine and the closing phenylalanine or tryptophan. D genes are given only for firm matches. Only part of the rows carry a size: once, few, many, or a class if the clone is expanded.

CDR3: CASSLIGGTYEQYF; DNA: TGTGCCAGCAGTTTAATCGGGGGGACCTACGAGCAGTACTTC; J: TRBJ2-7; size: NA; D: TRBD2; V: TRBV27
CDR3: CASRPDSTALHEQFF; DNA: TGCGCCAGCAGACCTGACAGCACGGCGTTGCATGAGCAGTTCTTC; J: TRBJ2-1; size: NA; D: NA; V: TRBV4-1
CDR3: CASTEKGPHNEQFF; DNA: TGTGCCAGCACGGAAAAGGGCCCCCACAATGAGCAGTTCTTC; J: TRBJ2-1; size: NA; D: NA; V: TRBV28
CDR3: CASSLDDYGYTF; DNA: TGCGCCAGCAGCTTGGACGACTATGGCTACACCTTC; J: TRBJ1-2; size: NA; D: NA; V: TRBV5-1
CDR3: CAISADGDYEQYF; DNA: TGTGCCATCAGCGCCGACGGAGACTACGAGCAGTACTTC; J: TRBJ2-7; size: NA; D: NA; V: TRBV10-3
CDR3: CASSLVRTGGRGNQPQHF; DNA: TGTGCCAGCAGTTTGGTGCGGACAGGAGGTCGGGGCAATCAGCCCCAGCATTTT; J: TRBJ1-5; size: NA; D: TRBD1; V: TRBV28
CDR3: CASSSWDYLYNEQFF; DNA: TGTGCCAGCAGCTCCTGGGACTACCTCTACAATGAGCAGTTCTTC; J: TRBJ2-1; size: NA; D: TRBD2; V: TRBV5-6
CDR3: CASTRTDSNQPQHF; DNA: TGTGCCAGCACCAGGACAGATAGCAATCAGCCCCAGCATTTT; J: TRBJ1-5; size: NA; D: NA; V: TRBV6-6
CDR3: CASSPGGGGYEQYF; DNA: TGTGCCAGCAGTCCAGGGGGGGGAGGCTACGAGCAGTACTTC; J: TRBJ2-7; size: few; D: NA; V: TRBV28
CDR3: CASSPSWIGYSGANVLTF; DNA: TGTGCCAGCAGTCCCTCGTGGATAGGATACTCTGGGGCCAACGTCCTGACTTTC; J: TRBJ2-6; size: NA; D: NA; V: TRBV27
CDR3: CASSNRQPSTDTQYF; DNA: TGTGCCAGCAGCAATCGACAGCCTAGCACAGATACGCAGTATTTT; J: TRBJ2-3; size: NA; D: NA; V: TRBV21-1
CDR3: CASSFYSSSSYEQYF; DNA: TGTGCCAGCAGCTTTTACAGCTCCAGCTCCTACGAGCAGTACTTC; J: TRBJ2-7; size: NA; D: NA; V: TRBV7-2
CDR3: CASSFNRNYEQYF; DNA: TGTGCCAGCAGTTTCAACAGAAACTACGAGCAGTACTTC; J: TRBJ2-7; size: NA; D: NA; V: TRBV27
CDR3: CASSLPEYQETQYF; DNA: TGTGCCAGCAGCTTACCAGAGTACCAAGAGACCCAGTACTTC; J: TRBJ2-5; size: NA; D: NA; V: TRBV7-6
CDR3: CASSQSRARDNSPLHF; DNA: TGTGCCAGCAGCCAATCGAGGGCCAGGGACAATTCACCCCTCCACTTT; J: TRBJ1-6; size: NA; D: NA; V: TRBV16
CDR3: CASSSWTGENTEAFF; DNA: TGTGCCAGTAGTTCCTGGACAGGTGAGAACACTGAAGCTTTCTTT; J: TRBJ1-1; size: NA; D: TRBD1; V: TRBV19
CDR3: CASSWGDYGYTF; DNA: TGTGCCAGCAGCTGGGGGGACTATGGCTACACCTTC; J: TRBJ1-2; size: NA; D: NA; V: TRBV5-6
CDR3: CASSPYGTDTQYF; DNA: TGTGCCAGCAGCCCCTACGGCACGGATACGCAGTATTTT; J: TRBJ2-3; size: NA; D: NA; V: TRBV11-3
CDR3: CASSSFRDPHEKLFF; DNA: TGTGCCAGCAGCTCCTTCCGGGACCCCCACGAAAAACTGTTTTTT; J: TRBJ1-4; size: NA; D: NA; V: TRBV7-2
CDR3: CASSLGAEKAGDTQYF; DNA: TGTGCCAGCAGCTTAGGGGCGGAAAAGGCGGGAGATACGCAGTATTTT; J: TRBJ2-3; size: NA; D: NA; V: TRBV7-3
CDR3: CASSPGTGPTNEKLFF; DNA: TGTGCCAGCAGCCCCGGGACAGGGCCAACTAATGAAAAACTGTTTTTT; J: TRBJ1-4; size: NA; D: TRBD1; V: TRBV5-6
CDR3: CATSSDYPGPGGHGELFF; DNA: TGTGCCACCAGCAGTGACTACCCGGGGCCAGGGGGCCACGGGGAGCTGTTTTTT; J: TRBJ2-2; size: once; D: TRBD1; V: TRBV15
CDR3: CASSLTWNTEAFF; DNA: TGTGCTAGCAGCTTAACCTGGAACACTGAAGCTTTCTTT; J: TRBJ1-1; size: NA; D: NA; V: TRBV7-7